The TCR beta chain described here comes from a study of blood T cell repertoires in COVID-19. About the research overall: Material from acute and convalescent COVID-19 was sourced from the United States, Italy and Spain. In each case, the material was cDNA or gDNA derived from T cells, B-cell-depleted T cells, or PBMCs.

Original methodology: Amplifying reference gene primers gave estimates of nucleated cell counts. Profiled with immunoSEQ multiplex PCR; TCRdb holds only in-frame clones, not every one. V and J calls and clone size follow that table, whereas D and trimming were derived from the DNA. Of 250,000 to 350,000 clones detected, roughly 90% appear once; the ten largest clones hold 3.5% to 4.5%. Adults between roughly 18 and 95 years of age took part from about two dozen US areas. Between the trimmed V and J ends, which lost 2 bases and 4 bases, there was a span of 9 bases. The CDR3 spans 13 residues. Germline CDR1 reads SQVTM; CDR2 reads ANQGSEA.

This chain uses TRBV29-1 with TRBJ2-1, with D unresolved. Sequenced material: PBMCs or T cells enriched from blood (not recorded which). The sequence derives from a woman younger than 30 with acute COVID-19. CDR3 bases: TGCAGCGTTGAATCGACTCTATACAATGAGCAGTTCTTC. It encodes CSVESTLYNEQFF.